This TCR beta chain was retrieved from a study of post-analysis software for immune sequencing data. About the study: Courses of disease covered relapsing-remitting, secondary progressive and progressive-relapsing multiple sclerosis.

Carried by the TCR beta cDNA libraries were unique molecular identifiers. Starting from about 0.98 to 11 million T cells, the study yielded approximately 500,000 cDNA molecules. Using its own MiXCR run on the PCR reads, TCRdb lists one record per CDR3 protein. This sample has 700,000 to 900,000 distinct CDR3 sequences, with 40% to 55% found just once. General study points: Significantly lower normalized Chao1 diversity was found in patients with multiple sclerosis relative to controls. F measure grouped same-batch samples tightly together.

Of note for this clonotype: The antigen remains unidentified.

Sequenced sample: blood. This clonotype was obtained from a girl aged 5-17 years with multiple sclerosis.

The chain's CDR3 is CASSQGALGTQYF. The CDR3 DNA is TGTGCCAGCAGCCAAGGGGCTTTGGGGACCCAGTACTTC. J is TRBJ2-5 and V is TRBV3-1; no reliable D call. The CDR3 has 13 residues. The V end was cut by 1 base, the J end by 7 bases, with 10 bases between. The germline V gene encodes CDR1 LGHDT and CDR2 YNNKEL (reference sequence).